This TCR beta chain was observed in a study of cytotoxic CD8 clonotypes in ibrutinib-treated CLL. As for the study in general: Researchers reported about a dozen relapsed/refractory and 15 treatment-naive patients, about 17 of them IGHV unmutated. After treatment lasting a median about twelve months, range 6 to 36, response samples were collected.

The assay was immunoSEQ multiplex PCR, and TCRdb's table has in-frame clones only and misses some. The sample yields roughly 220,000 clones, more than 75% seen once. The CDR3 totals 13 residues. V was cut by 5 bases and J by 6 bases, with 12 bases left in between. Looked up from germline, CDR1 is SGHRS and CDR2 is YFSETQ. V is TRBV5-1 and J is TRBJ1-5; D possibly corresponds to TRBD1 (5 bases). Sequenced material: PBMCs, taken after 12 months of ibrutinib treatment. The origin of this receptor is a human donor with chronic lymphocytic leukemia. The CDR3 DNA reads TGCGCCAGCAGTAAATTAACAGGTCAGCCCCAGCATTTT. It translates to CASSKLTGQPQHF. Complete variable domain (other parts from reference TRBV5-1 and TRBJ1-5): KAGVTQTPRYLIKTRGQQVTLSCSPISGHRSVSWYQQTPGQGLQFLFEYFSETQRNKGNFPGRFSGRQFSNSRSEMNVSTLELGDSALYLCASSKLTGQPQHFGDGTRLSIL.